This TCR beta chain originates from a study of T cell responses to AZD1222 COVID-19 vaccine. Profiling relied on immunoSEQ multiplex PCR, and the TCRdb table lists in-frame clones only, not all of them. The table lists fewer than 200,000 clones, around 90% of them singletons, with around 1.6% in the top ten. J lost 3 bases, V lost 6 bases, and 5 bases had no gene match. CDR1 and CDR2 (germline): MNHEY, SVGAGI. This CDR3 has 15 residues. The V call is TRBV6-5, the J call TRBJ2-1, with 10 bases lining up with TRBD2. Sample: peripheral blood, taken on day 0 of AZD1222 vaccination. The receptor was isolated from an adult in good health. The CDR3 spells CASRPSGRVYNEQFF. CDR3 sequence (DNA): TGTGCCAGCAGACCTAGCGGGAGAGTCTACAATGAGCAGTTCTTC.